These 13 T cell receptor beta chains were sequenced from one sample in a study of blood T cell repertoires in COVID-19 (dated by TCRdb to about 2020). The method was the immunoSEQ multiplex PCR assay. Here the immuneACCESS table is served through TCRdb, limited to in-frame sequences with V and J called. Missing clones are a known gap in these copies; in checked studies unresolved V genes cover under half, and the rest lacks a known reason. This sample is represented by around 250,000 clones; 70% to 90% of them were singletons. The ten biggest clones cover about 1.5% of the sample. Source material: PBMCs or T cells enriched from blood (not recorded which). These receptors all come from a woman between 45 and 65 years old who had recovered from COVID-19.

V is TRBV3-1 (or the pseudogene TRBV3-2) and J is TRBJ1-1; D not certain. The germline V gene encodes CDR1 LGHDT and CDR2 YNNKEL (reference sequence). CDR3 length: 14 residues. Trimming took off 0 bases at V and 1 base at J, with 6 bases between the two ends. The CDR3 sequence: CASSQESGNTEAFF. For the CDR3, the DNA is TGTGCCAGCAGCCAAGAATCAGGGAACACTGAAGCTTTCTTT.

The J gene is TRBJ2-7, the V gene TRBV6-2 or TRBV6-3; 7 nucleotides align to TRBD1. The V gene end was trimmed by 6 bases and the J gene end by 4 bases; junction bases not matched to a gene: 6. The CDR3 is made up of 13 amino acids. Per the germline V gene, CDR1 is MNHEY and CDR2 is SVGEGT. CDR3 sequence (DNA): TGTGCCAGCAGCTTGGGACAGACTTACGAGCAGTACTTC. Translating gives CASSLGQTYEQYF.

CDR3 sequence: CASSGLAGGYNEQFF. The CDR3 bases are TGTGCCAGCAGTGGACTAGCGGGAGGGTACAATGAGCAGTTCTTC. This chain joins TRBV2 and TRBJ2-1, with 14 positions matching TRBD2. Germline lookup yields CDR1 SNHLY and CDR2 FYNNEI. The CDR3 sequence is 15 residues long. V lost 4 bases to trimming and J lost 4 bases; unmatched junction nucleotides: 0.

This chain links TRBV12-2 with TRBJ1-2. TRBV12-2 counts as a pseudogene. The CDR3 totals 10 residues. CDR3 region: CAETANGYTF. The CDR3 nucleotides are TGTGCAGAAACCGCGAACGGCTACACCTTC.

This clone was observed once. V is TRBV19 and J is TRBJ2-7; 11 nucleotides line up with TRBD1. This CDR3 spans 16 amino acids. J gave up 3 bases and V 5 bases, and 9 bases lay outside the gene matches. CDR1 is LNHDA and CDR2 is SQIVND in the germline V gene (reference sequence). The CDR3 loop reads CASSLRWTGGSYEQYF. The CDR3 DNA is TGTGCCAGTAGTCTCCGCTGGACAGGGGGCAGCTACGAGCAGTACTTC.

Remarks on this clone: Other DNA sequences in the sample encode the same CDR3. The chain combines TRBV28 with TRBJ1-5; 7 bases align to TRBD1. The CDR3 is 13 amino acids. Germline V gene data show CDR1 as MDHEN and CDR2 as SYDVKM. After removal of 2 bases from V and 7 bases from J, the junction contained 2 bases not matched to a gene. The CDR3 coding sequence is TGTGCCAGCAGTTTAATAGGGGGCCAGCCCCAGCATTTT. Encoded protein: CASSLIGGQPQHF. The full variable domain, rest sourced from reference TRBV28 and TRBJ1-5, is DVKVTQSSRYLVKRTGEKVFLECVQDMDHENMFWYRQDPGLGLRLIYFSYDVKMKEKGDIPEGYSVSREKKERFSLILESASTNQTSMYLCASSLIGGQPQHFGDGTRLSIL.

This chain links TRBV18 with TRBJ1-2; D is undetermined. The germline V gene encodes CDR1 KGHSH and CDR2 LQKENI. CDR3 size: 14 residues. The V gene lost 4 bases and the J gene lost 8 bases, with 17 bases spanning the gap. CDR3 protein: CASSRVRADVGYTF. CDR3 bases: TGTGCCAGCTCACGCGTGCGGGCCGATGTCGGCTACACCTTC.

The chain recombines TRBV27 with TRBJ2-3; 7 bases fit TRBD2. CDR1 and CDR2 from the germline V gene are MNHEY and SMNVEV (reference sequence). The ends lost 5 bases at V and 1 base at J; junction bases unmatched: 3. The CDR3 has 14 amino acids. CDR3 in amino acids: CASSGGGGTDTQYF. The CDR3 coding sequence is TGTGCCAGCAGTGGTGGGGGGGGCACAGATACGCAGTATTTT.

The chain combines TRBV10-3 with TRBJ1-5, with D tentatively TRBD1 (5 bases). Between the trimmed V and J ends, which lost 7 bases and 3 bases, there was a span of 13 bases. CDR3 length: 14 residues. CDR1 and CDR2 from the germline V gene are ENHRY and SYGVKD. The CDR3 coding sequence is TGTGCCATCACCCCAGACAGAATCAATCAGCCCCAGCATTTT. Its translation: CAITPDRINQPQHF.

The chain recombines TRBV28 with TRBJ2-1; the match to TRBD1 covers 9 bases. The J segment lost 0 bases and the V segment lost 5 bases, leaving 8 bases of the junction unmatched. Germline V gene lookup returns CDR1 MDHEN and CDR2 SYDVKM. CDR3 length equals 17 residues. CDR3 coding DNA: TGTGCCAGCAGTACCCCCCTGACAGGGGGCTCCTACAATGAGCAGTTCTTC. Translating gives CASSTPLTGGSYNEQFF.

The rearrangement uses TRBV7-9 and TRBJ1-2; possible D gene TRBD1, 6 bases. Germline CDR1 and CDR2: SEHNR and FQNEAQ (reference sequence). Trimming left V 5 bases short and J 8 bases short, with 21 bases between. The CDR3 has 15 residues. In DNA, the CDR3 is TGTGCCAGCAGCCCCGCCCCAGGGGTAACTATGGGCTACACCTTC. Its translation: CASSPAPGVTMGYTF.

The rearrangement uses TRBV19 and TRBJ2-2; the match to TRBD2 covers 9 bases. Losses at the gene ends were 3 bases for V and 2 bases for J; bases not matched to a gene: 7. Germline V gene lookup returns CDR1 LNHDA and CDR2 SQIVND (reference sequence). There are 17 residues in the CDR3. Here the CDR3 DNA reads TGTGCCAGTAGTATGATCCTAGCGGGACTTAACACCGGGGAGCTGTTTTTT. This gives the protein CASSMILAGLNTGELFF. The whole variable domain, remainder taken from reference TRBV19 and TRBJ2-2, is DGGITQSPKYLFRKEGQNVTLSCEQNLNHDAMYWYRQDPGQGLRLIYYSQIVNDFQKGDIAEGYSVSREKKESFPLTVTSAQKNPTAFYLCASSMILAGLNTGELFFGEGSRLTVL.

The chain is built from TRBV4-1 and TRBJ2-7; 9 bases are a match to TRBD2. The V gene's germline CDR1 is MGHRA and CDR2 YSYEKL. The CDR3 spans 15 residues. Trimming took 2 bases from V and 6 from J; bases not matched to a gene: 8. DNA of the CDR3: TGCGCCAGCAGCCAAATAGCGGGAGATGGGAGCGAGCAGTACTTC. This codes for CASSQIAGDGSEQYF.